This T cell receptor beta chain came from a study of blood T cell repertoires in COVID-19. Study-level information: Specimens from acute and convalescent COVID-19 originated in the United States, Italy and Spain. PBMCs, B-cell-depleted T cells, or T cells provided the cDNA or gDNA that made up the material.

Germline values: CDR1 SGHAT, CDR2 FQNNGV. This CDR3 is built from 16 residues. The J segment lost 3 bases and the V segment lost 4 bases, leaving 12 bases of the junction unmatched. In the original workflow: Estimation of nucleated cell counts was performed using reference gene primer amplification. Profiled with immunoSEQ multiplex PCR; TCRdb holds only in-frame clones, not every one. That table gives V, J and clone size, and the DNA gave D and trimming. The table has about 65,000 clones, over 80% seen once; the top ten hold roughly 39%. The sequence derives from a human donor in a cohort sampled during active COVID-19. Sequencing was done on a sample of peripheral blood. The gene calls are TRBV11-2 and TRBJ2-7; TRBD2 aligns across 7 bases. The CDR3 DNA reads as TGTGCCAGCAGCTCCCTCCCCCAGCGGGGAAACTACGAGCAGTACTTC. Its protein is CASSSLPQRGNYEQYF. The variable domain in full, with the rest retrieved from reference TRBV11-2 and TRBJ2-7, is EAGVAQSPRYKIIEKRQSVAFWCNPISGHATLYWYQQILGQGPKLLIQFQNNGVVDDSQLPKDRFSAERLKGVDSTLKIQPAKLEDSAVYLCASSSLPQRGNYEQYFGPGTRLTVT.